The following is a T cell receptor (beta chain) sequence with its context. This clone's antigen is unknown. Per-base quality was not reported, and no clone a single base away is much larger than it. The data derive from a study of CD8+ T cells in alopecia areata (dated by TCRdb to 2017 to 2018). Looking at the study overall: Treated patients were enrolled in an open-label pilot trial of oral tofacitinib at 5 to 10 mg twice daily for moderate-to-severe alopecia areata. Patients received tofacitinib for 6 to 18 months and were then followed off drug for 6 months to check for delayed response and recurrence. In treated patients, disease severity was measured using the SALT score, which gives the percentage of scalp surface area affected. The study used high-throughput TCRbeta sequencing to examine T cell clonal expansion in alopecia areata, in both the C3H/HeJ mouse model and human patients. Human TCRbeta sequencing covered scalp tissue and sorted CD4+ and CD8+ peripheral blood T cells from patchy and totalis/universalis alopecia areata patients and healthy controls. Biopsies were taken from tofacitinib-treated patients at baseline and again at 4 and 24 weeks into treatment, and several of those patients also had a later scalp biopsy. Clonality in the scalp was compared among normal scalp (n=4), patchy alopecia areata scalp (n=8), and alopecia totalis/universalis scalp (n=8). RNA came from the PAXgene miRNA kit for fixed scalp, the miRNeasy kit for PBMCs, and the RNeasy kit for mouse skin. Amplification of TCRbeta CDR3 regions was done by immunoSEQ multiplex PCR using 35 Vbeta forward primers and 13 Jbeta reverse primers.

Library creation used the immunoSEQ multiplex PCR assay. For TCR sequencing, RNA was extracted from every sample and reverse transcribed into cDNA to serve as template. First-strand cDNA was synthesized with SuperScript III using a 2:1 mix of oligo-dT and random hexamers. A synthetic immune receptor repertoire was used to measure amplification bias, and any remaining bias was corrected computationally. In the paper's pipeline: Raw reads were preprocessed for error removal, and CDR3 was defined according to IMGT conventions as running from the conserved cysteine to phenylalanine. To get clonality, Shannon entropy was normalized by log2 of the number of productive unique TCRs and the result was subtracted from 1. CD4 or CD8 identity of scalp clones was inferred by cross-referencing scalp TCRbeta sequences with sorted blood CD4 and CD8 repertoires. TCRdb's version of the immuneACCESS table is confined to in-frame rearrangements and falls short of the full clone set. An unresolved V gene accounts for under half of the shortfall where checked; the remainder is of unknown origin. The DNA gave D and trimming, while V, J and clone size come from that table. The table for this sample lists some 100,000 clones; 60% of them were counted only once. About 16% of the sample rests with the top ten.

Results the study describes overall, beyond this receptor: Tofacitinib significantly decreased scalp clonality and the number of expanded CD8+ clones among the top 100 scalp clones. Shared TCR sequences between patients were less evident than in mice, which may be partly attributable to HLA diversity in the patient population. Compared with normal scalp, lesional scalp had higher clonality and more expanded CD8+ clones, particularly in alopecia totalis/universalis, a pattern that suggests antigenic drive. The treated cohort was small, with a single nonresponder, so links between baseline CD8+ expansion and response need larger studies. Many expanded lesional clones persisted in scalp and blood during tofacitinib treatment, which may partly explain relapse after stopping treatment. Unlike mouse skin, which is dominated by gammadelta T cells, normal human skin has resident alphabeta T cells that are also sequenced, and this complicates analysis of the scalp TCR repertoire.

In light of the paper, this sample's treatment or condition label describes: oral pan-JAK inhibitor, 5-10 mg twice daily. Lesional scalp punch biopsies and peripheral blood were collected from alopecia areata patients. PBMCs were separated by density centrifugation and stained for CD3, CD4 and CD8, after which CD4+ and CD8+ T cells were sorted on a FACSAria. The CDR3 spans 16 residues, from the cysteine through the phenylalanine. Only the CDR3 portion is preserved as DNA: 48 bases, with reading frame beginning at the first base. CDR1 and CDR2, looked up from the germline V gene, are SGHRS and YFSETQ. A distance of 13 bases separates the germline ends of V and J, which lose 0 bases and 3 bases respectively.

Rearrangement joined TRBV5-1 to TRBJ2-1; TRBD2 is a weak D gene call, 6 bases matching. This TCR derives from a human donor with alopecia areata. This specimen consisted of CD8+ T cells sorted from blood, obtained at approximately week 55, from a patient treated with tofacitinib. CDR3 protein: CASSLDSAGNYNEQFF. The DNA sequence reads TGCGCCAGCAGCTTGGATTCGGCGGGGAACTACAATGAGCAGTTCTTC.